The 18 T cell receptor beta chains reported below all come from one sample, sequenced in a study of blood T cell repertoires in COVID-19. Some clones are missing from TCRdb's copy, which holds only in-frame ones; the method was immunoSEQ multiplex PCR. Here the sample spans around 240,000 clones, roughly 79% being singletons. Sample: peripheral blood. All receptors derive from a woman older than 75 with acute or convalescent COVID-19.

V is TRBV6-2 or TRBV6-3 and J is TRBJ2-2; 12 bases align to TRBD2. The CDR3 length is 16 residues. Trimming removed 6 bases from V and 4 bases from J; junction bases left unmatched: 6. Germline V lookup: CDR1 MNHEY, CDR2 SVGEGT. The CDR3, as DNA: TGTGCCAGCAGCCGTCTAGCGGGAGGGCCCACCGGGGAGCTGTTTTTT. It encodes CASSRLAGGPTGELFF.

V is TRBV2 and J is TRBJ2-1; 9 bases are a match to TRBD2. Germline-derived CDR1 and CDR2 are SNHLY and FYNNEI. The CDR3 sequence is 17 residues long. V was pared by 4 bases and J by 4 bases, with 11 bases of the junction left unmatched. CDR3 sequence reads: CASSAQGGLAGYNEQFF. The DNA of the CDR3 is TGTGCCAGCAGTGCTCAGGGAGGGCTAGCGGGGTACAATGAGCAGTTCTTC.

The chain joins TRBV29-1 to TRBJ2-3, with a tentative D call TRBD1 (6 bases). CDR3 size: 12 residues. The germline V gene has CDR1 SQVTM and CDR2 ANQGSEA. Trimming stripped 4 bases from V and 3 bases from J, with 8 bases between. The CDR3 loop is CSVGRGTDTQYF. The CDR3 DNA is TGCAGCGTTGGCAGGGGAACAGATACGCAGTATTTT.

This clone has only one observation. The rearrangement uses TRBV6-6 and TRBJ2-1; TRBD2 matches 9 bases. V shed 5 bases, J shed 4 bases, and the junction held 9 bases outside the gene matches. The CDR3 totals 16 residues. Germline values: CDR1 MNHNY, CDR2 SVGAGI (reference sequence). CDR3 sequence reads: CASSGFLAGQYNEQFF. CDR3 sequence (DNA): TGTGCCAGCAGTGGTTTTCTAGCGGGACAGTACAATGAGCAGTTCTTC.

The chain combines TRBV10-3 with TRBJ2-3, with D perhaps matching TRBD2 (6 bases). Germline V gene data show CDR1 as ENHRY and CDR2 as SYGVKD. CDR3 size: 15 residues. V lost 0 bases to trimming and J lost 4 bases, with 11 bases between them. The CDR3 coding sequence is TGTGCCATCAGTGAGTCGGGAGGAGGCGCAGATACGCAGTATTTT. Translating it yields CAISESGGGADTQYF.

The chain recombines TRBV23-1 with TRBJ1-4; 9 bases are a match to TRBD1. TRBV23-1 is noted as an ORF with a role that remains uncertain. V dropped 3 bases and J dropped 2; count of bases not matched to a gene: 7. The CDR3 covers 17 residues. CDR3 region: CASSHPGQGQTNEKLFF. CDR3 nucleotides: TGCGCCAGCAGTCACCCGGGACAGGGTCAGACTAATGAAAAACTGTTTTTT.

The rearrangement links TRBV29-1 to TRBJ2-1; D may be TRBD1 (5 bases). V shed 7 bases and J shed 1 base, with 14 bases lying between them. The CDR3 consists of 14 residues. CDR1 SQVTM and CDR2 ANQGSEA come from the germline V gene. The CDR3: CSALDDSSYNEQFF. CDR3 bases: TGCAGCGCCCTTGATGACAGTTCCTACAATGAGCAGTTCTTC.

The DNA of the CDR3 is TGTGCCAGCAGGCTAAACCGGGACAGGCGCACTGAAGCTTTCTTT. The encoded protein is CASRLNRDRRTEAFF. The V and J genes are TRBV6-5 and TRBJ1-1, with TRBD1 matching 8 bases. The CDR3 runs 15 residues. The V gene end was trimmed by 6 bases and the J gene end by 4 bases; junction bases not matched to a gene: 10. The germline gives CDR1 MNHEY, CDR2 SVGAGI.

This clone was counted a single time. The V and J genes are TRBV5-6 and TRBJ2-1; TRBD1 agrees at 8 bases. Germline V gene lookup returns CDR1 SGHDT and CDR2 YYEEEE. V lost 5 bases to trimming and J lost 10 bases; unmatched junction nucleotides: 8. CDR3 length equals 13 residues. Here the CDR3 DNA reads TGTGCCAGCAGGGAAGACAGGGGATGGGAGCAGTTCTTC. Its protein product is CASREDRGWEQFF. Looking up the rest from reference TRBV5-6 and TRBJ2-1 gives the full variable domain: DAGVTQSPTHLIKTRGQQVTLRCSPKSGHDTVSWYQQALGQGPQFIFQYYEEEERQRGNFPDRFSGHQFPNYSSELNVNALLLGDSALYLCASREDRGWEQFFGPGTRLTVL.

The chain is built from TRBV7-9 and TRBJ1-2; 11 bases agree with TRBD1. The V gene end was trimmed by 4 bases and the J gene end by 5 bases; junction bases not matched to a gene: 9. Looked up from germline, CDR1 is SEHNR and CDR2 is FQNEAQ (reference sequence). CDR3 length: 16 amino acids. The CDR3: CASSSGWTGGAYGYTF. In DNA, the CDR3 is TGTGCCAGCAGCTCAGGGTGGACAGGGGGCGCGTATGGCTACACCTTC.

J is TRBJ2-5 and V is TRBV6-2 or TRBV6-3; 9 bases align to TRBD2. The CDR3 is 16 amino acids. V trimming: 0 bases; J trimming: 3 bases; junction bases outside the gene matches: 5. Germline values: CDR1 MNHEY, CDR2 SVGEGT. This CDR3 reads CASSYSRASGKETQYF. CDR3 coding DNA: TGTGCCAGCAGTTACTCTAGGGCTAGCGGGAAAGAGACCCAGTACTTC.

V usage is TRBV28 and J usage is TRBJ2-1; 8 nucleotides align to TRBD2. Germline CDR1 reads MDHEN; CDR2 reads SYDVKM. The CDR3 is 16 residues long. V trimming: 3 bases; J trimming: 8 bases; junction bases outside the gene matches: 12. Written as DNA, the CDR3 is TGTGCCAGCAGTTTGGGACCGGGAGGGCCTCGTGATGAGCAGTTCTTC. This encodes CASSLGPGGPRDEQFF.

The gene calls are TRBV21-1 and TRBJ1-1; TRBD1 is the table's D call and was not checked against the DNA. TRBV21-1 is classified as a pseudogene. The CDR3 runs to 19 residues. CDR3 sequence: CASSKEGTVLALSNTEAFF. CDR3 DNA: TGTGCCAGCAGCAAAGAGGGGACAGTATTAGCCCTTAGCAACACTGAAGCTTTCTTT.

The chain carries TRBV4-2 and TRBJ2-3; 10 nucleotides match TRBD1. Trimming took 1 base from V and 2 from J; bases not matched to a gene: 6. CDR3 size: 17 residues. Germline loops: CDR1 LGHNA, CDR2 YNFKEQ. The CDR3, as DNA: TGTGCCAGCAGCCAAGCGGGGACAGGGGTAACCACAGATACGCAGTATTTT. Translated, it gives CASSQAGTGVTTDTQYF.

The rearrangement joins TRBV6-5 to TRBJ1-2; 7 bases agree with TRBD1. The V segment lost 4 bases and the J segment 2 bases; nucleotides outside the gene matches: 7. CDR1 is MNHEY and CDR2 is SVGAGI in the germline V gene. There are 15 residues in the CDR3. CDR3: CASSSRQGLNYGYTF. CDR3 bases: TGTGCCAGCAGTTCTCGACAGGGCCTGAACTATGGCTACACCTTC.

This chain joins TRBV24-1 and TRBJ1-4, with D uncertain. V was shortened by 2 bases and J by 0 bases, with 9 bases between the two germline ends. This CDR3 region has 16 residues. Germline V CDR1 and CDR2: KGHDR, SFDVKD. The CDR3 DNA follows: TGTGCCACCAGTGATTCGAAGCGGGCAACTAATGAAAAACTGTTTTTT. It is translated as CATSDSKRATNEKLFF.

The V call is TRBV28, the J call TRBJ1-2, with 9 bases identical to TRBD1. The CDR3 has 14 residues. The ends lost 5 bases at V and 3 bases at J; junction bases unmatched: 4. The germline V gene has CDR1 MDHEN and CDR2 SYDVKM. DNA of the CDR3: TGTGCCAGCAGTCCCCGGACAGGGGACTATGGCTACACCTTC. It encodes CASSPRTGDYGYTF.

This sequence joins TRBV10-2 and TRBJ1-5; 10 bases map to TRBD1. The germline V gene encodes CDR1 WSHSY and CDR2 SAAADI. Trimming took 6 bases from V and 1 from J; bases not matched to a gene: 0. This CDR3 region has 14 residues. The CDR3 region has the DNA TGCGCCAGCAGGGGACAGGGGAGCAATCAGCCCCAGCATTTT. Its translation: CASRGQGSNQPQHF.